The subject of this entry is one T cell receptor (beta chain). What it binds is not known. The CDR3 spans 16 residues. Trimming took off 0 bases at V and 6 bases at J, with 14 bases between the two ends. CDR1 and CDR2 from the germline V gene are SGHVS and FNYEAQ. TCRdb passed the RT-PCR reads through MiXCR, listing each CDR3 protein once. The sample includes 700,000 to 800,000 distinct CDR3 sequences, approximately 17% of them seen just once. These data originate in a study of response to subunit inactivated influenza vaccine. Regarding the study as a whole: It was the authors' suggestion that each seasonal influenza vaccination recruits few new T cells.

The TCR originated in a man aged 45-60 years who received an inactivated influenza vaccine. V and J are TRBV7-6 and TRBJ2-2, with D possibly TRBD1 on 5 matching bases. The specimen comprised PBMCs from blood, sampled less than 6 days after vaccination. The CDR3 spells CASSLATREVPGELFF. The CDR3 DNA follows: TGTGCCAGCAGCTTAGCTACCAGGGAAGTTCCCGGGGAGCTGTTTTTT. Full variable domain (missing parts from reference TRBV7-6 and TRBJ2-2): GAGVSQSPRYKVTKRGQDVALRCDPISGHVSLYWYRQALGQGPEFLTYFNYEAQQDKSGLPNDRFSAERPEGSISTLTIQRTEQRDSAMYRCASSLATREVPGELFFGEGSRLTVL.